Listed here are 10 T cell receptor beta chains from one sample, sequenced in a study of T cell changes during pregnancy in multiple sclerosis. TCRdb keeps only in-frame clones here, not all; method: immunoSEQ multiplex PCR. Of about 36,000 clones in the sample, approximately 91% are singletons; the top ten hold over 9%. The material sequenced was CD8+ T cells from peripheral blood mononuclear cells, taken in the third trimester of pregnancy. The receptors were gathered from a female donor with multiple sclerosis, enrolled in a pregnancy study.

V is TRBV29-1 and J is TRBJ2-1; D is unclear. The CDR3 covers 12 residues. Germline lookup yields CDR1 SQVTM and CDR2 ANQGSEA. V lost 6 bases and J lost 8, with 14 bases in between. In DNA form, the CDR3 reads TGCAGCGTCCTGATAGCCGGCTATGAGCAGTTCTTC. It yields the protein CSVLIAGYEQFF.

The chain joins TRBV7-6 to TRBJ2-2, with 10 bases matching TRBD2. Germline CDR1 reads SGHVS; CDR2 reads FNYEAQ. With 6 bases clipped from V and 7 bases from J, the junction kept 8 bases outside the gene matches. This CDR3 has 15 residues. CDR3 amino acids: CASSLAGDVYGELFF. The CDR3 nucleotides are TGTGCCAGCAGTCTAGCGGGAGACGTGTACGGGGAGCTGTTTTTT.

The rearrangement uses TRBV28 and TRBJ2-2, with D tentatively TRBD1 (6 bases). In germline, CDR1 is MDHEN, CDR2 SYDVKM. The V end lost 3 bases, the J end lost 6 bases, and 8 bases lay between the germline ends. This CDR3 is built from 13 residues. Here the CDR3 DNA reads TGTGCCAGCAGTTTTGGGGGCTCCGGGGAGCTGTTTTTT. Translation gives CASSFGGSGELFF.

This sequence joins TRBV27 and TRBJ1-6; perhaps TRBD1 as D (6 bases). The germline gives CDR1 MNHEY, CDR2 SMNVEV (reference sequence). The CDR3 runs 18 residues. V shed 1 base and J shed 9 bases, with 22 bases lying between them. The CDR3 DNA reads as TGTGCCAGCAGTTTATTGGGTTTAACGACAGGTCTTTCTTCACCCCTCCACTTT. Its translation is CASSLLGLTTGLSSPLHF.

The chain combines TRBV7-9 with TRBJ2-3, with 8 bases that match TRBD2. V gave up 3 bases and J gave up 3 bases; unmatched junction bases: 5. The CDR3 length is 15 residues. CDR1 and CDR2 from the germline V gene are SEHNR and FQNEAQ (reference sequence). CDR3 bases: TGTGCCAGCAGCTTTGGGACTAGAGCGACAGATACGCAGTATTTT. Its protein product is CASSFGTRATDTQYF.

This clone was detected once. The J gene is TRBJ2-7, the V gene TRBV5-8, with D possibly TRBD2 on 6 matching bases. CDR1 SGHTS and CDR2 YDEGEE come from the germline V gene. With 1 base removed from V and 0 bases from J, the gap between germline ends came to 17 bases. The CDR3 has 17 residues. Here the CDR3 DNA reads TGTGCCAGCAGCTTGCCCCCCCGGGACTGGAGCTCCTACGAGCAGTACTTC. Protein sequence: CASSLPPRDWSSYEQYF.

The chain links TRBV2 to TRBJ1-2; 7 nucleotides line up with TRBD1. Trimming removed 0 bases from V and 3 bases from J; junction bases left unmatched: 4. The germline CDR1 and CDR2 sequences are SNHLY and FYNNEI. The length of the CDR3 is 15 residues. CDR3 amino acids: CASSEAVRGYYGYTF. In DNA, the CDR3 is TGTGCCAGCAGTGAAGCGGTCAGGGGGTACTATGGCTACACCTTC.

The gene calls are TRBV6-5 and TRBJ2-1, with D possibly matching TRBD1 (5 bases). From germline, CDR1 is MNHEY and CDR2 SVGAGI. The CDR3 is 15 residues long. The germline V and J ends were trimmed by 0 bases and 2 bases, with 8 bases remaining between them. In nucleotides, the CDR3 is TGTGCCAGCAGTTACTCACCAGGGACCTACAATGAGCAGTTCTTC. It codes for CASSYSPGTYNEQFF.

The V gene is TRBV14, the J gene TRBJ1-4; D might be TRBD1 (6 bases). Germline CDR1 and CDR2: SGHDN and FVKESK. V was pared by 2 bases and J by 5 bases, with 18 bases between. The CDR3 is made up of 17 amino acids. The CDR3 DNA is TGTGCCAGCAGCCAAAGGTCGCTGGGGGCCCTAAATGAAAAACTGTTTTTT. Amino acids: CASSQRSLGALNEKLFF.

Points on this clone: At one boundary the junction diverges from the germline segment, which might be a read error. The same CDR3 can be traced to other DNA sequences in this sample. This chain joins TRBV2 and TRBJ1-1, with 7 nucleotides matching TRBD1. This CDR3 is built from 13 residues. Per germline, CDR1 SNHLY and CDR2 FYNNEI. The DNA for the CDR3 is TGTGCCAGCAGGAAACAGGGGAACACTGAAGCCTTCTTT. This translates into CASRKQGNTEAFF. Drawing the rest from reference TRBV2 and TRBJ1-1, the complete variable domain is EPEVTQTPSHQVTQMGQEVILRCVPISNHLYFYWYRQILGQKVEFLVSFYNNEISEKSEIFDDQFSVERPDGSNFTLKIRSTKLEDSAMYFCASRKQGNTEAFFGQGTRLTVV.